This T cell receptor (beta chain) came from a study of response to subunit inactivated influenza vaccine. This CDR3 region has 16 residues. Trimming removed 2 bases from V and 5 bases from J; junction bases left unmatched: 7. Germline assignment: CDR1 SGHTA and CDR2 FQGNSA. General study points: The study's authors posited that every seasonal influenza vaccination enlists few new T cells.

TCRdb itself ran the RT-PCR reads through MiXCR, one entry per CDR3 protein. Found here are hundreds of thousands of distinct CDR3 sequences, 7.6% of them singletons; the top ten hold 13%. Many counts were recorded for this clonotype. Its antigen is undetermined. The sample consisted of PBMCs from blood, taken around 25 months after vaccination. This chain connects TRBV7-2 to TRBJ1-2, with 11 positions matching TRBD1. This TCR came from a man in his fifties or sixties who received an inactivated influenza vaccine. The CDR3, as DNA: TGTGCCAGCAGCTTACCCGCCGGGACAGGGGGGTATGGCTACACCTTC. Translation gives CASSLPAGTGGYGYTF.